These 32 T cell receptor beta chains share one sample of origin, sequenced in a study of graft-versus-host responses after intestinal transplantation. Measured with immunoSEQ multiplex PCR; TCRdb has only the in-frame clones, and not every one. Among around 90,000 clones listed, about 94% were seen once. Which antigens these TCRs recognize remains unknown. The specimen comprised unstimulated CD4+ T cells sorted from spleen or lymph node cells, sampled before transplant. The receptors derive from a human donor who was the organ donor for an intestinal transplant.

The DNA of the CDR3 is TGTGCCAGCAGTCCTCGGGGGGCGCCGAGGCTAGATACGCAGTATTTT. Translated: CASSPRGAPRLDTQYF. V usage is TRBV28 and J usage is TRBJ2-3; D may be TRBD2 (7 bases). V was cut by 5 bases and J by 5 bases, with 20 bases left in between. Germline V lookup: CDR1 MDHEN, CDR2 SYDVKM. The CDR3 extends over 16 amino acids. The whole variable domain, filled in from reference TRBV28 and TRBJ2-3, reads DVKVTQSSRYLVKRTGEKVFLECVQDMDHENMFWYRQDPGLGLRLIYFSYDVKMKEKGDIPEGYSVSREKKERFSLILESASTNQTSMYLCASSPRGAPRLDTQYFGPGTRLTVL.

This clone was observed once. V gene TRBV7-9 combines with J gene TRBJ1-2, with 9 bases that match TRBD1. Trimming took 5 bases from V and 3 from J; bases not matched to a gene: 13. The CDR3 is 17 residues long. From germline, CDR1 is SEHNR and CDR2 FQNEAQ (reference sequence). DNA of the CDR3: TGTGCCAGCAGCGCTACCAAGGGGACAGGGACCGACTATGGCTACACCTTC. It yields the protein CASSATKGTGTDYGYTF.

The chain joins TRBV4-2 to TRBJ2-4; D is undetermined. The germline V and J ends were trimmed by 4 bases and 2 bases, with 18 bases remaining between them. Germline CDR1 is LGHNA and CDR2 is YNFKEQ. The CDR3 has 17 residues. CDR3 DNA sequence: TGTGCCAGCAGCCGAAACCAGGATGTAGGGCCCAAAAACATTCAGTACTTC. It specifies CASSRNQDVGPKNIQYF.

The chain is built from TRBV2 and TRBJ2-1, with D possibly being TRBD2 (6 bases). Germline-derived CDR1 and CDR2 are SNHLY and FYNNEI. V lost 5 bases and J lost 9, with 17 bases in between. The CDR3 length is 14 residues. The CDR3 reads CASSPGLLLPEQFF. In DNA form, the CDR3 reads TGTGCCAGCAGTCCGGGACTCCTTCTTCCTGAGCAGTTCTTC.

The genes are TRBV10-1 and TRBJ1-1; TRBD1 is a possible D gene (6 bases). Trimming took off 6 bases at V and 4 bases at J, with 12 bases between the two ends. Germline CDR1 is WNHNN and CDR2 is SYGVQD (reference sequence). This CDR3 contains 13 residues. CDR3 amino acids: CASRGQSGTEAFF. The CDR3 DNA is TGCGCCAGCAGAGGACAGTCGGGCACTGAAGCTTTCTTT.

J is TRBJ1-3 and V is TRBV7-8; 8 bases fit TRBD1. The CDR3 covers 15 residues. In germline, CDR1 is SGHVS, CDR2 FQNEAQ. After removal of 3 bases from V and 0 bases from J, the junction contained 1 base not matched to a gene. In nucleotides, the CDR3 is TGTGCCAGCAGCTTCACAGGGGGCTCTGGAAACACCATATATTTT. Its translation is CASSFTGGSGNTIYF.

The chain links TRBV28 to TRBJ2-2, with D unclear. V was cut by 6 bases and J by 6 bases, with 14 bases left in between. Germline V CDR1 and CDR2: MDHEN, SYDVKM. The CDR3 extends over 14 amino acids. The CDR3 sequence: CASSLGPVAGELFF. For the CDR3, the DNA is TGTGCCAGCAGCCTAGGCCCGGTAGCCGGGGAGCTGTTTTTT.

This chain joins TRBV12-5 and TRBJ1-1, with a tentative D call TRBD1 (5 bases). The V end was cut by 3 bases, the J end by 4 bases, with 15 bases between. This CDR3 spans 15 amino acids. Germline V gene lookup returns CDR1 LGHNT and CDR2 FRNRAP. Here the CDR3 reads CASGFGTVGGTEAFF. CDR3 sequence (DNA): TGTGCTAGTGGTTTCGGGACCGTTGGGGGCACTGAAGCTTTCTTT.

The chain uses TRBV11-3 and TRBJ1-1; D is uncertain. The CDR3 sequence is 15 residues long. CDR1 is SGHNT, CDR2 YENEEA, per germline. V lost 0 bases and J 0 bases, leaving 8 bases between the germline ends. The CDR3 region has the DNA TGTGCCAGCAGCTTAGAATTTCCTCTGAACACTGAAGCTTTCTTT. The encoded protein is CASSLEFPLNTEAFF.

The chain recombines TRBV4-2 with TRBJ2-1; 11 nucleotides line up with TRBD2. The ends lost 0 bases at V and 9 bases at J; junction bases unmatched: 13. The germline V gene has CDR1 LGHNA and CDR2 YNFKEQ. The CDR3 is 18 residues long. CDR3 protein: CASSQDPTRRLAGPEQFF. DNA for the CDR3: TGTGCCAGCAGCCAAGATCCAACCAGGCGACTAGCGGGGCCTGAGCAGTTCTTC.

The gene calls are TRBV9 and TRBJ1-1; weak D call: TRBD1 (6 bases). V was trimmed by 0 bases and J by 2 bases, leaving 8 bases between them. Per germline, CDR1 SGDLS and CDR2 YYNGEE. The CDR3 runs 14 residues. This CDR3 is CASSVVQGNTEAFF. The CDR3 DNA reads as TGTGCCAGCAGCGTAGTACAGGGAAACACTGAAGCTTTCTTT.

This clone appeared once. The V gene is TRBV7-2, the J gene TRBJ1-3; no clear D gene. The CDR3 is 13 amino acids. The germline V gene encodes CDR1 SGHTA and CDR2 FQGNSA. Trimming stripped 2 bases from V and 4 bases from J, with 6 bases between. CDR3 sequence: CASSLRGGNTIYF. The CDR3 nucleotides read TGTGCCAGCAGCTTAAGAGGGGGAAACACCATATATTTT.

J is TRBJ1-5 and V is TRBV2; 9 bases map to TRBD1. In germline, CDR1 is SNHLY, CDR2 FYNNEI. This CDR3 is 13 amino acids long. V was clipped by 6 bases and J by 5 bases; unmatched bases: 2. The CDR3 DNA reads TGTGCCAGCAGCGGACAGGGGTATCAGCCCCAGCATTTT. Translated, it gives CASSGQGYQPQHF.

The chain is built from TRBV15 and TRBJ1-5, with a tentative D call TRBD1 (6 bases). The CDR3 spans 15 residues. The germline CDR1 and CDR2 sequences are LNHNV and YYDKDF (reference sequence). Trimming removed 0 bases at V and 6 bases at J, with 12 bases between. Here the CDR3 reads CATSRDVPGVQPQHF. In DNA form, the CDR3 reads TGTGCCACCAGCAGAGATGTACCAGGGGTTCAGCCCCAGCATTTT. Full variable domain (missing parts from reference TRBV15 and TRBJ1-5): DAMVIQNPRYQVTQFGKPVTLSCSQTLNHNVMYWYQQKSSQAPKLLFHYYDKDFNNEADTPDNFQSRRPNTSFCFLDIRSPGLGDTAMYLCATSRDVPGVQPQHFGDGTRLSIL.

The V gene is TRBV7-8, the J gene TRBJ1-1; no firm D call. The CDR3 consists of 15 residues. Deletions cut 2 bases from V and 3 bases from J, with 13 bases between. Germline CDR1 reads SGHVS; CDR2 reads FQNEAQ. CDR3 residues: CASSLSTGSHTEAFF. The CDR3 DNA follows: TGTGCCAGCAGCTTAAGCACGGGGTCGCACACTGAAGCTTTCTTT.

The V gene is TRBV5-5, the J gene TRBJ1-3, with D possibly being TRBD1 (5 bases). The CDR3 runs 19 residues. CDR1 is SGHKS and CDR2 is YYEKEE in the germline V gene (reference sequence). The ends were cut back, 0 bases at V and 0 bases at J, with 19 bases in the middle. The CDR3 coding sequence is TGTGCCAGCAGCTTGGGTCGTCCCGGGACGCCTAGCTCTGGAAACACCATATATTTT. It codes for CASSLGRPGTPSSGNTIYF.

This clone was seen only a few times. This chain links TRBV28 with TRBJ1-2; D gene ambiguous. Trimming removed 3 bases from V and 4 bases from J, with 12 bases in between. The CDR3 covers 14 residues. Germline CDR1 MDHEN, CDR2 SYDVKM. The CDR3: CASSLAGRGYGYTF. The CDR3 DNA reads as TGTGCCAGCAGTTTGGCTGGCCGGGGCTATGGCTACACCTTC.

The rearrangement uses TRBV12-5 and TRBJ2-7; 7 bases match TRBD1. The CDR3 spans 14 residues. The V gene's germline CDR1 is LGHNT and CDR2 FRNRAP. V lost 6 bases and J lost 3; bases outside the gene matches: 8. CDR3 sequence: CASGTGTVHYEQYF. Written as DNA, the CDR3 is TGTGCTAGTGGGACCGGGACAGTCCACTACGAGCAGTACTTC.

The chain joins TRBV6-5 to TRBJ1-4, with D possibly matching TRBD1 (5 bases). CDR1 and CDR2 (germline): MNHEY, SVGAGI. This CDR3 is built from 13 residues. The V end was cut by 6 bases, the J end by 2 bases, with 7 bases between. CDR3 sequence (DNA): TGTGCCAGCAGGACAGCTACTAATGAAAAACTGTTTTTT. It translates to CASRTATNEKLFF.

The DNA of the CDR3 is TGTGCCAGCAGCTTAGTAGGGGGGGCCAAATACAATGAGCAGTTCTTC. Translated: CASSLVGGAKYNEQFF. The chain carries TRBV11-3 and TRBJ2-1; possibly TRBD2 for D (7 bases). CDR1 and CDR2 from the germline V gene are SGHNT and YENEEA. V shed 1 base and J shed 4 bases, with 14 bases lying between them. This CDR3 region has 16 residues.

The V call is TRBV5-1, the J call TRBJ2-1; D is unclear. Trimming stripped 2 bases from V and 5 bases from J, with 2 bases between. Per germline, CDR1 SGHRS and CDR2 YFSETQ. The CDR3 runs to 11 residues. In DNA form, the CDR3 reads TGCGCCAGCAGCTTTAACAATGAGCAGTTCTTC. Amino acid sequence: CASSFNNEQFF.

The chain couples TRBV19 to TRBJ2-1; D assignment may be TRBD1 or TRBD2 (6 bases each). V was clipped by 6 bases and J by 3 bases, with 15 bases between them. The CDR3 has 15 amino acids. CDR1 and CDR2 from the germline V gene are LNHDA and SQIVND (reference sequence). As DNA, the CDR3 is TGTGCCAGTAGGAAGGGGGAGGTTGTCTACAATGAGCAGTTCTTC. Protein sequence: CASRKGEVVYNEQFF.

The genes are TRBV6-5 and TRBJ1-2, with D perhaps matching TRBD1 (5 bases). The germline V gene has CDR1 MNHEY and CDR2 SVGAGI. CDR3 length: 13 residues. With 6 bases removed from V and 2 bases from J, the gap between germline ends came to 10 bases. CDR3 nucleotide sequence: TGTGCCAGCAGCTTAGACAGCAACTATGGCTACACCTTC. Its translation is CASSLDSNYGYTF.

V is TRBV11-2 and J is TRBJ1-4; TRBD1 aligns across 8 bases. The germline V gene has CDR1 SGHAT and CDR2 FQNNGV. The CDR3 runs 15 residues. With 1 base clipped from V and 4 bases from J, the junction kept 2 bases outside the gene matches. Written as DNA, the CDR3 is TGTGCCAGCAGCTTAGTCACAGGGGGTAATGAAAAACTGTTTTTT. Translating gives CASSLVTGGNEKLFF.

The sample holds one count of this clone. The J gene is TRBJ2-1, the V gene TRBV19; no reliable D call. The CDR3 contains 14 residues. V was cut by 5 bases and J by 0 bases, with 8 bases left in between. Per the germline V gene, CDR1 is LNHDA and CDR2 is SQIVND (reference sequence). CDR3 sequence: CASSSVLSYNEQFF. The CDR3 DNA is TGTGCCAGTAGTTCGGTGCTCTCCTACAATGAGCAGTTCTTC.

The chain links TRBV7-9 to TRBJ2-3, with D unclear. The CDR3 length is 13 residues. The germline V gene encodes CDR1 SEHNR and CDR2 FQNEAQ (reference sequence). Trimming left V 5 bases short and J 0 bases short, with 6 bases between. CDR3 bases: TGTGCCAGCAGCCCACCCAGCACAGATACGCAGTATTTT. Amino acid sequence: CASSPPSTDTQYF. The whole variable domain, filled in from reference TRBV7-9 and TRBJ2-3, reads DTGVSQNPRHKITKRGQNVTFRCDPISEHNRLYWYRQTLGQGPEFLTYFQNEAQLEKSRLLSDRFSAERPKGSFSTLEIQRTEQGDSAMYLCASSPPSTDTQYFGPGTRLTVL.

V usage is TRBV28 and J usage is TRBJ1-1; D perhaps matches TRBD1 (6 bases). The CDR3 has 14 residues. Germline V gene data show CDR1 as MDHEN and CDR2 as SYDVKM. The V and J ends lost 3 bases and 4 bases respectively, with 12 bases between them. In DNA, the CDR3 is TGTGCCAGCAGTTTTGGGGGGCGCGCCACTGAAGCTTTCTTT. Its protein is CASSFGGRATEAFF.

This clone was seen only a few times. The chain joins TRBV7-2 to TRBJ1-4; no firm D call. From germline, CDR1 is SGHTA and CDR2 FQGNSA. Trimming shortened V by 2 bases and J by 0 bases, and 4 bases separated the two germline ends. The CDR3 length is 14 residues. DNA for the CDR3: TGTGCCAGCAGCTTAAGAGCAACTAATGAAAAACTGTTTTTT. Translated: CASSLRATNEKLFF.

The gene calls are TRBV6-6 and TRBJ2-1; D remains ambiguous. The CDR3 sequence is 14 residues long. From germline, CDR1 is MNHNY and CDR2 SVGAGI (reference sequence). Between the trimmed V and J ends, which lost 2 bases and 0 bases, there was a span of 5 bases. The CDR3 nucleotides read TGTGCCAGCAGTTACGGAAGCTCCTACAATGAGCAGTTCTTC. Its protein product is CASSYGSSYNEQFF.

The chain joins TRBV11-3 to TRBJ2-5; 7 nucleotides match TRBD2. The germline CDR1 and CDR2 sequences are SGHNT and YENEEA. The V and J ends lost 0 bases and 5 bases, in that order; junction bases with no gene match: 3. There are 14 residues in the CDR3. In DNA form, the CDR3 reads TGTGCCAGCAGCTTAGACGGGGGGACGGAGACCCAGTACTTC. Translated, it gives CASSLDGGTETQYF.

The J gene is TRBJ2-7, the V gene TRBV2; D gene ambiguous. The CDR3 covers 13 residues. With 6 bases removed from V and 2 bases from J, the gap between germline ends came to 11 bases. Germline lookup yields CDR1 SNHLY and CDR2 FYNNEI. CDR3 region: CASRRLATYEQYF. The CDR3 DNA reads as TGTGCCAGCAGACGACTGGCAACCTACGAGCAGTACTTC.

This sequence joins TRBV4-1 and TRBJ1-1; possible D gene TRBD1, 6 bases. With 7 bases removed from V and 0 bases from J, the gap between germline ends came to 18 bases. The CDR3 totals 16 residues. Germline V CDR1 and CDR2: MGHRA, YSYEKL. The CDR3 DNA follows: TGCGCCAGCAACCTCGACAGGAAAAGAATGAACACTGAAGCTTTCTTT. This gives the protein CASNLDRKRMNTEAFF.